This T cell receptor (beta chain) was identified during a study of CD8 T cells in ankylosing spondylitis. General study findings and limits: Significant enrichment of disease-linked clones was reported in matched ankylosing spondylitis synovial fluid.

The V gene end was trimmed by 5 bases and the J gene end by 0 bases; junction bases not matched to a gene: 4. Germline V gene sequence: CDR1 SGHRS, CDR2 YFSETQ. CDR3 length equals 14 residues. MiXCR, applied by TCRdb to the 5' RACE reads, yields one record per CDR3 protein. This sample has about 360,000 distinct CDR3 sequences; roughly 14% occur once, and the top ten carry roughly 0.99%. Note on this clonotype: As yet, its antigen is unknown.

Sequencing was performed on blood, either unsorted or a sorted T cell fraction (not recorded which). This sequence was found in a male donor with ankylosing spondylitis or in good health (not recorded which). The chain employs TRBV5-1 and TRBJ2-5; 7 positions match TRBD1. CDR3: CASRQTGYQETQYF. The CDR3 region has the DNA TGCGCCAGCAGGCAGACAGGGTACCAAGAGACCCAGTACTTC.